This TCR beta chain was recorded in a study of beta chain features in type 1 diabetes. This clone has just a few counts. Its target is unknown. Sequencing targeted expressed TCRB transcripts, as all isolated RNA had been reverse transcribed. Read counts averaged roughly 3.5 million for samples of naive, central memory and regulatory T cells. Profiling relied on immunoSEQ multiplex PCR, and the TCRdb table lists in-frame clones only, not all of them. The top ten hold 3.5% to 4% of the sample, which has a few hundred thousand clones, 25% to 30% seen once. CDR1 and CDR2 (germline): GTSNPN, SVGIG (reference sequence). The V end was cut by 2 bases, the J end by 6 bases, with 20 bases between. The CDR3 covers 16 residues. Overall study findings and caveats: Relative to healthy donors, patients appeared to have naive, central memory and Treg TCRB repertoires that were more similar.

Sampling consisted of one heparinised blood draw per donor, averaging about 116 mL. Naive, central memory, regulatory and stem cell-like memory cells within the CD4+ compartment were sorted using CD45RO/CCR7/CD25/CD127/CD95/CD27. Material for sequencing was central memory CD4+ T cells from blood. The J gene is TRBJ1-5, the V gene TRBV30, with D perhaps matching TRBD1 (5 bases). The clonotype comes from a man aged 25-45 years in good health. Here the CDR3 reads CAWSTPDMGRGQPQHF. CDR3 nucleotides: TGTGCCTGGAGTACCCCGGACATGGGGAGGGGTCAGCCCCAGCATTTT.